This TCR beta chain is from a study of T cells in Graves' hyperthyroidism and ophthalmopathy. Hyperthyroidism patients were newly diagnosed, had disease duration under 2 months, and were aged 18 to 65 years. This clonotype was recorded at least ten times. Amplification of TCR beta CDR3 regions was performed using RNA transcripts as template. First-round RT-PCR of the TCR CDR3 relied on the HTBI primer set. MiXCR, run by TCRdb on the multiplex PCR reads, gives a single entry per CDR3 protein. The table includes more than 600,000 distinct CDR3 sequences, 15% to 20% detected once. CDR3 length equals 12 residues. Trimming took off 7 bases at V and 6 bases at J, with 16 bases between the two ends. Germline CDR1 GTSNPN, CDR2 SVGIG (reference sequence).

The source material was blood. The V and J genes are TRBV30 and TRBJ2-7, with unresolved D. This TCR was recovered from a man in his late teens or twenties with Graves' hyperthyroidism. DNA of the CDR3: TGTGCCTCCTCGTCCCCTATGAGCGAGCAGTACTTC. It specifies CASSSPMSEQYF.